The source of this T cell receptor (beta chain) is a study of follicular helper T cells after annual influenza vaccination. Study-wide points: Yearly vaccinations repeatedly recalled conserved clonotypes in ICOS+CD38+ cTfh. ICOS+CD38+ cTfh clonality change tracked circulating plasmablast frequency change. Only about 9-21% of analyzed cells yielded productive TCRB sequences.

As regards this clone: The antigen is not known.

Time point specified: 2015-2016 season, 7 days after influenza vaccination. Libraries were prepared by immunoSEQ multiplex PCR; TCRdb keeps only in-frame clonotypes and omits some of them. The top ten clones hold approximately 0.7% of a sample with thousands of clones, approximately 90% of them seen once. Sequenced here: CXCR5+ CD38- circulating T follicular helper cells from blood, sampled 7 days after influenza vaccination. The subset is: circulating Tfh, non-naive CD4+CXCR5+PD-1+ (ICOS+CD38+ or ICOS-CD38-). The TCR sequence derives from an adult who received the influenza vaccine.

Written as DNA, the CDR3 is TGTGCCAGCAGCTTAGAGGCGGGAAATCAGCCCCAGCATTTT. This encodes CASSLEAGNQPQHF. V is TRBV7-9 and J is TRBJ1-5; no reliable D call. The CDR3 contains 14 residues. The germline V gene encodes CDR1 SEHNR and CDR2 FQNEAQ (reference sequence). Trimming stripped 1 base from V and 4 bases from J, with 8 bases between.